This TCR beta chain came from a study of blood T cell repertoires in COVID-19. On the study more broadly: Acute-phase and convalescent COVID-19 samples originated in the United States, Italy and Spain. Sample material is recorded as cDNA or gDNA derived from T cells, B-cell-depleted T cells, or PBMCs.

Original analysis: Amplification from reference gene primers served as the basis for estimated nucleated cell counts. Produced via immunoSEQ multiplex PCR; TCRdb's table is partial and in-frame only. That table supplies the V and J calls and clone size; D and trimming were determined from the DNA. The table lists 150,000 to 200,000 clones, about 85% of them singletons, with about 0.95% in the top ten. The CDR3 totals 15 residues. The germline gives CDR1 MDHEN, CDR2 SYDVKM. Deletions cut 6 bases from V and 1 base from J, with 15 bases between. The origin of this receptor is a man between 18 and 29 years old with acute or convalescent COVID-19. The sequenced sample was peripheral blood. V usage is TRBV28 and J usage is TRBJ1-1; TRBD1 might be the D (5 bases). CDR3 DNA sequence: TGTGCCAGCAGAAACTCGGTAGGGGCGAACACTGAAGCTTTCTTT. Translation: CASRNSVGANTEAFF.